Sequencing of this T cell receptor beta chain was carried out in a study of long-term antiretroviral therapy in people with HIV. Survey level was the resolution at which the v3.0 immunoSEQ assay ran. Clones were sequenced by immunoSEQ multiplex PCR, and TCRdb holds only the in-frame ones, with some missing. The data contain 25,000 to 30,000 clones, roughly 84% of them seen just once; the ten biggest clones take up 6.2%. In the case of this clone: Its matching antigen is unknown.

Per donor, a minimum of one pre-ART and a minimum of two post-ART PBMC samples were available. Prior to DNA extraction, the samples held roughly 1-10 million cryopreserved PBMC. Broader study findings: ART adherence, viral resistance and therapy changes were not recorded. Repertoire dominance by clones expanded before ART was seen at all time points.

This CDR3 is built from 15 residues. The V end was cut by 5 bases, the J end by 4 bases, with 15 bases between. The germline V gene encodes CDR1 SGHTA and CDR2 FQGNSA. The chain links TRBV7-2 to TRBJ2-1; D is uncertain. Sequenced here: unsorted PBMCs, sampled 0.4 years after starting antiretroviral therapy. The sequence was collected from a man aged 18 to 30 with HIV. CDR3 sequence: CASSIKAGPYNEQFF. In nucleotides, the CDR3 is TGTGCCAGCAGCATTAAGGCAGGCCCTTACAATGAGCAGTTCTTC.